This TCR beta chain originates from a study of shared clonotypes between healthy human individuals. Overall study findings and caveats: Naive CD4 clonotypes overlapped across a few donors at approximately 5.3%.

As defined, naive CD8 cells were CD45RO-negative and positively selected for CCR7, with terminally differentiated effector memory CD45RA+ cells excluded. Turning to this clone: Its antigen is unidentified.

V lost 6 bases to trimming and J lost 2 bases; unmatched junction nucleotides: 13. The CDR3 loop spans 19 amino acids. CDR1 is MDHEN and CDR2 is SYDVKM in the germline V gene. Across several immunoSEQ plates, the genomic DNA of each subset was split evenly. 200 ng DNA, approximately 30,000 T cell genomes, went into each sorted-subset replicate PCR. The assay was immunoSEQ multiplex PCR, and TCRdb's table has in-frame clones only and misses some. The top ten hold 24% of the sample, which has about 680,000 clones, just over 90% seen once. Sample: naive CD8+ T cells sorted from blood. The clonotype comes from a man younger than 40 in good health. The chain couples TRBV28 to TRBJ2-1, with 13 bases that match TRBD2. CDR3 sequence (DNA): TGTGCCAGCAGCACATCCATGAGGACTAGCGGGAGAACCTACAATGAGCAGTTCTTC. It codes for CASSTSMRTSGRTYNEQFF.